This paragraph covers one T cell receptor beta chain sequence. This sample is drawn from a study of technical replicates of blood from a few donors. Sequenced by immunoSEQ multiplex PCR; TCRdb stores in-frame clones only, minus some. The sample carries some 70,000 clones, less than 98% recorded once. The CDR3 loop spans 14 amino acids. The trim removed 1 base at V and 5 bases at J, leaving 8 bases unmatched. Germline V gene data show CDR1 as GTSNPN and CDR2 as SVGIG (reference sequence). Sequencing was carried out using T cells isolated from PBMCs. The sequence was obtained from a human donor in good health. The chain recombines TRBV30 with TRBJ2-7; TRBD2 agrees at 7 bases. CDR3 bases: TGTGCCTGGAGTGCAGAGCGGGAAATTGACGAGCAGTACTTC. Its protein is CAWSAEREIDEQYF.